This T cell receptor (beta chain) was retrieved from a study of response to subunit inactivated influenza vaccine (dated by TCRdb to between 2017 and 2018). Context from the whole study: To follow how T cells responded to a trivalent subunit inactivated influenza vaccine, the researchers relied on deep quantitative profiling of the T cell receptor repertoire. The study at large found these results: It was suggested by the authors that each seasonal influenza vaccination may recruit only a limited number of new T cells.

This clonotype was detected only a few times. No cognate antigen has been identified for it. Base qualities are not recorded, but no much larger clone differs from it by a single base. The library relied on RT-PCR. This sample was sequenced with an Illumina HiSeq 2500. TCRdb handled the public reads itself, with Q25 trimming in fastp and clone calling in MiXCR, and kept productive beta chains. Merged by CDR3 protein, the rows form single entries marked with the most common genes and DNA. The sample table lists just over 300,000 distinct CDR3 sequences, 21% of them with a count of one. The ten largest clones take up 10% of the sample. V drops 7 bases and J drops 0 bases, leaving 11 bases in between. Inclusive of the bounding cysteine and phenylalanine, the CDR3 is 14 residues long. CDR3 DNA only is kept here, 42 bases in frame from base 1. Per the germline V gene, WSHSY is the CDR1 and SAAADI is the CDR2.

The chain links TRBV10-2 with TRBJ2-3; a tentative D match to TRBD1 spans 6 bases. Specimen: PBMCs from blood, collected 21 months after vaccination. The clonotype comes from a man between 50 and 75 years old who received an inactivated influenza vaccine. Donor details come from another sample of the same person, matched by shared clones. The nucleotide sequence is given as TGCGCCAGCATTCAGGGGCCCAGCACAGATACGCAGTATTTT. Translated, it gives CASIQGPSTDTQYF.